The 25 T cell receptor beta chains presented below share a single source sample, sequenced in a study of blood T cell repertoires in COVID-19. Produced via immunoSEQ multiplex PCR; TCRdb's table is partial and in-frame only. The sample shows 200,000 or so clones, around 81% of them seen only once. What was sequenced was peripheral blood. These receptors came from a man aged 55-75 years with COVID-19, enrolled during active disease.

The J gene is TRBJ1-6, the V gene TRBV18, with unresolved D. The germline V and J ends were trimmed by 6 bases and 9 bases, with 21 bases remaining between them. The CDR3 contains 16 residues. Looked up from germline, CDR1 is KGHSH and CDR2 is LQKENI. The CDR3 sequence: CASSLYLTTALSPLHF. The CDR3 bases are TGTGCCAGCTCGCTTTACCTAACAACAGCACTTTCACCCCTCCACTTT.

The rearrangement joins TRBV12-3 or TRBV12-4 to TRBJ1-1, with 8 bases aligning to TRBD1. The length of the CDR3 is 13 residues. Trimming removed 5 bases from V and 4 bases from J; junction bases left unmatched: 3. The DNA of the CDR3 is TGTGCCAGCAGTCGCAGGGGGCCCACTGAAGCTTTCTTT. Its translation is CASSRRGPTEAFF.

About this clone itself: Additional DNA sequences in this sample encode the identical CDR3. The chain combines TRBV4-3 with TRBJ1-2; a possible D gene is TRBD1 (6 bases). CDR3 length equals 13 residues. Trimming took 3 bases from V and 8 from J, leaving 13 bases between them. Germline V gives CDR1 LGHNA, CDR2 YSLEER. CDR3 in DNA: TGCGCCAGCAGCCAGGGAGGGGGGCTGGGCTACACCTTC. It encodes CASSQGGGLGYTF.

The chain recombines TRBV7-9 with TRBJ1-1; no reliable D call. V lost 5 bases and J lost 5, with 15 bases in between. Germline V gives CDR1 SEHNR, CDR2 FQNEAQ (reference sequence). The CDR3 extends over 14 amino acids. The chain's CDR3 is CASSLAIEGTEAFF. The DNA for the CDR3 is TGTGCCAGCAGCCTTGCTATTGAGGGAACTGAAGCTTTCTTT.

The count of this clone is one. The chain links TRBV4-1 to TRBJ1-2; D is unclear. CDR1 and CDR2 (germline): MGHRA, YSYEKL. The CDR3 is made up of 16 amino acids. The germline V and J ends were trimmed by 0 bases and 4 bases, with 15 bases remaining between them. CDR3 amino acids: CASSQDFPSGSYGYTF. CDR3 in DNA: TGCGCCAGCAGCCAAGATTTCCCTAGCGGGTCCTATGGCTACACCTTC.

This clone was observed once. This chain links TRBV12-3 or TRBV12-4 with TRBJ1-1; 8 nucleotides line up with TRBD1. Losses at the gene ends were 5 bases for V and 8 bases for J; bases not matched to a gene: 4. The CDR3 has 12 amino acids. CDR3 region: CASSPYRGEAFF. Written as DNA, the CDR3 is TGTGCCAGCAGTCCGTACAGGGGGGAAGCTTTCTTT.

The chain combines TRBV27 with TRBJ1-3, with D hard to call. Germline assignment: CDR1 MNHEY and CDR2 SMNVEV (reference sequence). Trimming removed 3 bases from V and 7 bases from J, with 13 bases in between. This CDR3 contains 14 residues. The CDR3 nucleotides read TGTGCCAGCAGTTTGAGGCAGCTAAGGAACACCATATATTTT. It codes for CASSLRQLRNTIYF.

This chain joins TRBV7-3 and TRBJ2-6; possible D gene TRBD2, 7 bases. The ends were cut back, 8 bases at V and 0 bases at J, with 11 bases in the middle. Looked up from germline, CDR1 is SGHTA and CDR2 is FQGTGA. The CDR3 loop spans 15 amino acids. The DNA for the CDR3 is TGTGCCAGCGCGGGGGCACGCTCTGGGGCCAACGTCCTGACTTTC. Encoded protein: CASAGARSGANVLTF.

The chain joins TRBV4-2 to TRBJ2-5; D remains ambiguous. V was clipped by 1 base and J by 0 bases, with 9 bases between them. CDR1 LGHNA and CDR2 YNFKEQ come from the germline V gene. This CDR3 region has 15 residues. CDR3 in DNA: TGTGCCAGCAGCCAAGCGGCCGGGTACCAAGAGACCCAGTACTTC. This translates into CASSQAAGYQETQYF.

This chain connects TRBV19 to TRBJ2-2; 7 bases are shared with TRBD1. CDR3 length: 15 residues. J gave up 1 base and V 5 bases, and 4 bases lay outside the gene matches. CDR1 is LNHDA and CDR2 is SQIVND in the germline V gene (reference sequence). Here the CDR3 reads CASSPRDRNTGELFF. The CDR3 DNA is TGTGCCAGTAGTCCCCGGGACAGGAACACCGGGGAGCTGTTTTTT. Variable domain in full (rest from reference TRBV19 and TRBJ2-2): DGGITQSPKYLFRKEGQNVTLSCEQNLNHDAMYWYRQDPGQGLRLIYYSQIVNDFQKGDIAEGYSVSREKKESFPLTVTSAQKNPTAFYLCASSPRDRNTGELFFGEGSRLTVL.

CDR3 protein: CAISEGQLSEPQHF. The DNA for the CDR3 is TGTGCCATCAGTGAGGGACAGCTTTCAGAGCCCCAGCATTTT. The chain combines TRBV10-3 with TRBJ1-5; maybe TRBD1 (6 bases). The V and J ends lost 2 bases and 8 bases respectively, with 13 bases between them. The CDR3 is 14 residues long. Germline assignment: CDR1 ENHRY and CDR2 SYGVKD.

This sequence joins TRBV30 and TRBJ1-2; no clear D. Germline V gene sequence: CDR1 GTSNPN, CDR2 SVGIG (reference sequence). This CDR3 is 13 amino acids long. Trimming left V 2 bases short and J 8 bases short, with 15 bases between. DNA for the CDR3: TGTGCCTGGAGTTTGCAGTCTTCGGGGGGCTACACCTTC. It codes for CAWSLQSSGGYTF. The full variable domain, with the rest looked up from reference TRBV30 and TRBJ1-2, is SQTIHQWPATLVQPVGSPLSLECTVEGTSNPNLYWYRQAAGRGLQLLFYSVGIGQISSEVPQNLSASRPQDRQFILSSKKLLLSDSGFYLCAWSLQSSGGYTFGSGTRLTVV.

The chain is built from TRBV19 and TRBJ2-3, with TRBD1 matching 9 bases. Per the germline V gene, CDR1 is LNHDA and CDR2 is SQIVND (reference sequence). V was clipped by 4 bases and J by 7 bases; unmatched bases: 6. CDR3 length: 14 amino acids. The CDR3 bases are TGTGCCAGTAGTACCGGGACAGGGCCATATACGCAGTATTTT. Protein: CASSTGTGPYTQYF. Complete variable domain (other parts from reference TRBV19 and TRBJ2-3): DGGITQSPKYLFRKEGQNVTLSCEQNLNHDAMYWYRQDPGQGLRLIYYSQIVNDFQKGDIAEGYSVSREKKESFPLTVTSAQKNPTAFYLCASSTGTGPYTQYFGPGTRLTVL.

The chain couples TRBV5-8 to TRBJ2-7, with 8 bases matching TRBD2. The V segment lost 10 bases and the J segment 4 bases; nucleotides outside the gene matches: 7. Germline V gene sequence: CDR1 SGHTS, CDR2 YDEGEE. The length of the CDR3 is 12 residues. The CDR3 DNA reads TGTGCCTCCAGGGCGGGGGGTTACGAGCAGTACTTC. Encoded protein: CASRAGGYEQYF.

The chain employs TRBV19 and TRBJ2-7, with 13 bases fitting TRBD2. The CDR3 is made up of 17 amino acids. Germline assignment: CDR1 LNHDA and CDR2 SQIVND (reference sequence). V was pared by 5 bases and J by 5 bases, with 12 bases of the junction left unmatched. The CDR3 DNA reads TGTGCCAGTAGTCCATCCCCGGGACTAGCGGGACTGAACGAGCAGTACTTC. Protein: CASSPSPGLAGLNEQYF.

The chain couples TRBV2 to TRBJ2-2; a possible D gene is TRBD1 (9 bases). This CDR3 has 17 residues. V was cut by 5 bases and J by 6 bases, with 22 bases left in between. Germline V gene lookup returns CDR1 SNHLY and CDR2 FYNNEI. The CDR3 is CASSTSGGQGRAGELFF. In nucleotides, the CDR3 is TGTGCCAGCAGTACCAGCGGGGGACAGGGAAGGGCCGGGGAGCTGTTTTTT. Full variable domain (outside the CDR3, taken from reference TRBV2 and TRBJ2-2): EPEVTQTPSHQVTQMGQEVILRCVPISNHLYFYWYRQILGQKVEFLVSFYNNEISEKSEIFDDQFSVERPDGSNFTLKIRSTKLEDSAMYFCASSTSGGQGRAGELFFGEGSRLTVL.

The rearrangement links TRBV6-5 to TRBJ1-1; no firm D call. V lost 4 bases, J lost 10 bases, and 16 bases lay in between. The CDR3 spans 13 residues. Germline assignment: CDR1 MNHEY and CDR2 SVGAGI. This CDR3 reads CASSSTGEMRAFF. Written as DNA, the CDR3 is TGTGCCAGCAGTTCCACTGGGGAGATGAGAGCTTTCTTT.

This chain connects TRBV30 to TRBJ1-2, with a weak D call TRBD1 (5 bases). V was shortened by 0 bases and J by 8 bases, with 13 bases between the two germline ends. This CDR3 is 13 amino acids long. Germline CDR1 GTSNPN, CDR2 SVGIG (reference sequence). CDR3 bases: TGTGCCTGGAGTGTAAGGCAGGGCTGGGGCTACACCTTC. Its protein product is CAWSVRQGWGYTF.

The gene calls are TRBV6-1 and TRBJ1-6; 12 bases agree with TRBD1. This CDR3 region has 18 residues. Germline CDR1 MNHNS, CDR2 SASEGT. After removal of 1 base from V and 13 bases from J, the junction contained 14 bases not matched to a gene. For the CDR3, the DNA is TGTGCCAGCAGTGAAGATTTGGGAGCGGGGGACAGGGGGCTTCCCCTCCACTTT. Protein product: CASSEDLGAGDRGLPLHF.

The chain recombines TRBV12-3 or TRBV12-4 with TRBJ2-1; the D is unclear. The V gene lost 3 bases and the J gene lost 4 bases, with 4 bases spanning the gap. The CDR3 spans 12 residues. The CDR3 here is CASSFSYNEQFF. The CDR3, as DNA: TGTGCCAGCAGTTTTTCATACAATGAGCAGTTCTTC.

The genes are TRBV18 and TRBJ2-2, with 11 bases fitting TRBD1. Germline assignment: CDR1 KGHSH and CDR2 LQKENI. The J segment lost 0 bases and the V segment lost 3 bases, leaving 6 bases of the junction unmatched. This CDR3 region has 18 residues. The CDR3 is CASSPGQGVQANTGELFF. CDR3 DNA sequence: TGTGCCAGCTCACCGGGACAGGGGGTACAAGCGAACACCGGGGAGCTGTTTTTT.

V gene TRBV5-1 combines with J gene TRBJ1-4; 10 positions agree with TRBD1. The germline gives CDR1 SGHRS, CDR2 YFSETQ. This CDR3 region has 16 residues. V was pared by 4 bases and J by 0 bases, with 3 bases of the junction left unmatched. CDR3 protein: CASSPGQGATNEKLFF. The CDR3 DNA is TGCGCCAGCAGCCCCGGACAGGGGGCAACTAATGAAAAACTGTTTTTT.

The J gene is TRBJ1-1, the V gene TRBV29-1; the D is unclear. The germline gives CDR1 SQVTM, CDR2 ANQGSEA. V dropped 4 bases and J dropped 1 base, with 13 bases sitting between them. This CDR3 spans 14 amino acids. The CDR3 DNA sequence: TGCAGCGTTGTCAGTTTGAGGAGGAACACTGAAGCTTTCTTT. Its protein product is CSVVSLRRNTEAFF.

The chain employs TRBV11-2 and TRBJ2-2; D may be TRBD1 (6 bases). Trimming pared 5 bases from V and 4 bases from J, leaving 14 bases between. The CDR3 is made up of 15 amino acids. Per germline, CDR1 SGHAT and CDR2 FQNNGV. CDR3: CASSSSQGLTGELFF. The DNA for the CDR3 is TGTGCCAGCAGCAGTAGCCAGGGGCTCACCGGGGAGCTGTTTTTT.

This chain uses TRBV3-1 (or the pseudogene TRBV3-2) with TRBJ2-6; tentative D call: TRBD1 (5 bases). The CDR3 loop spans 15 amino acids. Trimming took 4 bases from V and 0 from J, leaving 7 bases between them. Germline CDR1 is LGHDT and CDR2 is YNNKEL (reference sequence). The CDR3 coding sequence is TGTGCCAGCAGCCGACAGAGCTCTGGGGCCAACGTCCTGACTTTC. It is translated as CASSRQSSGANVLTF.